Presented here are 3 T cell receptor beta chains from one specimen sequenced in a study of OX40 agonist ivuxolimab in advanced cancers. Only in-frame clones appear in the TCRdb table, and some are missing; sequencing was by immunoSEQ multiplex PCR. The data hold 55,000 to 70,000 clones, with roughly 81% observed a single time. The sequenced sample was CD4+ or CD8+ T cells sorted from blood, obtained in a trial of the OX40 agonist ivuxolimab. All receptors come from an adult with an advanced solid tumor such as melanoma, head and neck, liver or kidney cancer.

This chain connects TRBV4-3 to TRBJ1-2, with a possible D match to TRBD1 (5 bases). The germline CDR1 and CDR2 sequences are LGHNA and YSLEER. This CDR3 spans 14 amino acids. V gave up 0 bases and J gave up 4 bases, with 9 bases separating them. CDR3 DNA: TGCGCCAGCAGCCAAGATCAGGGATTCTATGGCTACACCTTC. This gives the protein CASSQDQGFYGYTF.

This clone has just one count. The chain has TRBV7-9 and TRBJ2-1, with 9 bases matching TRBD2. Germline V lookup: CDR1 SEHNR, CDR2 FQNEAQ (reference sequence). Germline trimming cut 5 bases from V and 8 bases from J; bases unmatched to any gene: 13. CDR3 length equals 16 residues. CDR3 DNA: TGTGCCAGCAGCGATACGATTAGCGGGAGAAGCGATGAGCAGTTCTTC. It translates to CASSDTISGRSDEQFF.

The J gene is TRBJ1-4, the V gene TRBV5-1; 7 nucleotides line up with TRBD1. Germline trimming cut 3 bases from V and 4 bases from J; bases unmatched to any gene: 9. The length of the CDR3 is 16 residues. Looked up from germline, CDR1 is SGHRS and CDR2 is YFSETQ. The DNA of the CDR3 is TGCGCCAGCAGCTCTCGGGACAGTGACTATAATGAAAAACTGTTTTTT. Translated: CASSSRDSDYNEKLFF.